These 11 T cell receptor beta chains came from one sample sequenced in a study of T cells in Graves' hyperthyroidism and ophthalmopathy. RNA transcripts gave rise to amplified TCR beta CDR3 regions. First-round RT-PCR targeting the TCR CDR3 was performed with the HTBI primer set. From the multiplex PCR reads, TCRdb called clonotypes with MiXCR, one entry per CDR3 protein. Of more than 500,000 distinct CDR3 sequences in the sample, roughly 15% are singletons; the top ten hold about 29%. Sequences were obtained from blood. All receptors come from a woman under 40 with Graves' ophthalmopathy.

The table lists this clonotype with many counts. This chain joins TRBV5-1 and TRBJ2-3; tentatively, D is TRBD2 (5 bases). CDR1 is SGHRS and CDR2 is YFSETQ in the germline V gene. Deletions cut 3 bases from V and 2 bases from J, with 10 bases between. CDR3 size: 14 residues. CDR3 amino acids: CASSSGSHTDTQYF. The CDR3 nucleotides are TGCGCCAGCAGCTCGGGATCACACACAGATACGCAGTATTTT.

This clonotype has at least ten counts. The J gene is TRBJ2-1, the V gene TRBV11-2, with D uncertain. The CDR3 runs to 12 residues. The germline V gene encodes CDR1 SGHAT and CDR2 FQNNGV. With 5 bases removed from V and 7 bases from J, the gap between germline ends came to 9 bases. Here the CDR3 DNA reads TGTGCCAGCAGCCCCCCGAGGAATGAGCAGTTCTTC. This sequence encodes CASSPPRNEQFF.

This clonotype appeared a few times. The chain joins TRBV19 to TRBJ2-2; 7 positions match TRBD1. Germline-derived CDR1 and CDR2 are LNHDA and SQIVND (reference sequence). Losses at the gene ends were 9 bases for V and 3 bases for J; bases not matched to a gene: 10. The CDR3 spans 15 residues. The CDR3 DNA reads TGTGCCAGCATTCCTGGGACAGCGGACACCGGGGAGCTGTTTTTT. Translation gives CASIPGTADTGELFF. Complete variable domain (other parts from reference TRBV19 and TRBJ2-2): DGGITQSPKYLFRKEGQNVTLSCEQNLNHDAMYWYRQDPGQGLRLIYYSQIVNDFQKGDIAEGYSVSREKKESFPLTVTSAQKNPTAFYLCASIPGTADTGELFFGEGSRLTVL.

The chain employs TRBV6-1 and TRBJ2-1; D remains unclear. Germline CDR1 and CDR2: MNHNS and SASEGT. This CDR3 is 13 amino acids long. Between the trimmed V and J ends, which lost 8 bases and 0 bases, there was a span of 8 bases. CDR3 region: CASVENSYNEQFF. CDR3 nucleotides: TGTGCCAGCGTAGAGAACTCCTACAATGAGCAGTTCTTC.

The J gene is TRBJ2-7, the V gene TRBV5-5, with D perhaps matching TRBD1 (6 bases). The CDR3 has 15 amino acids. Germline CDR1 and CDR2: SGHKS and YYEKEE (reference sequence). Deletions cut 0 bases from V and 2 bases from J, with 12 bases between. This chain's CDR3 is CASSLERTVTYEQYF. CDR3 DNA sequence: TGTGCCAGCAGCTTGGAGCGGACAGTGACCTACGAGCAGTACTTC.

The rearrangement joins TRBV6-2 or TRBV6-3 to TRBJ2-7; D tentatively fits TRBD1 or TRBD2 (5 bases each). The germline V gene encodes CDR1 MNHEY and CDR2 SVGEGT. CDR3 size: 14 residues. V was shortened by 8 bases and J by 6 bases, with 20 bases between the two germline ends. The CDR3 DNA is TGTGCCAGCTCCCGGGACCGAAGGGTGGGCGAGCAGTACTTC. This codes for CASSRDRRVGEQYF.

This rearrangement joins TRBV27 to TRBJ2-1; weak D call: TRBD2 (5 bases). V lost 3 bases, J lost 6 bases, and 18 bases lay in between. CDR1 is MNHEY and CDR2 is SMNVEV in the germline V gene (reference sequence). The CDR3 is 16 amino acids. The CDR3 region is CASSFDYPYGFNEQFF. The CDR3 bases are TGTGCCAGCAGTTTTGACTACCCATATGGGTTCAATGAGCAGTTCTTC.

The rearrangement joins TRBV20-1 to TRBJ2-3; D might be TRBD1 or TRBD2, each matching 6 bases. The CDR3 has 14 amino acids. Germline CDR1 is DFQATT and CDR2 is SNEGSKA (reference sequence). Trimming shortened V by 8 bases and J by 3 bases, and 18 bases separated the two germline ends. DNA of the CDR3: TGCAGTCCCTACGATGGGGGGCAGACAGATACGCAGTATTTT. Translation: CSPYDGGQTDTQYF.

This clonotype was counted only a few times. The rearrangement links TRBV9 to TRBJ2-1; 9 bases line up with TRBD2. CDR1 is SGDLS and CDR2 is YYNGEE in the germline V gene. The CDR3 covers 15 residues. J gave up 4 bases and V 0 bases, and 2 bases lay outside the gene matches. This CDR3 reads CASSVGLAEYNEQFF. CDR3 bases: TGTGCCAGCAGCGTAGGACTAGCGGAGTACAATGAGCAGTTCTTC.

This clonotype was picked up a small number of times. CDR3 nucleotide sequence: TGTGCCACCAGTGACCCCTCCAGGGGGACAGATACGCAGTATTTT. This sequence encodes CATSDPSRGTDTQYF. The chain links TRBV24-1 to TRBJ2-3; TRBD1 aligns across 7 bases. The CDR3 spans 15 residues. Germline V lookup: CDR1 KGHDR, CDR2 SFDVKD. V lost 4 bases to trimming and J lost 3 bases; unmatched junction nucleotides: 6.

V and J are TRBV28 and TRBJ2-2; 8 bases map to TRBD1. Germline CDR1 MDHEN, CDR2 SYDVKM. The CDR3 length is 15 residues. With 5 bases clipped from V and 5 bases from J, the junction kept 7 bases outside the gene matches. CDR3 region: CASSPGRGRTGELFF. The CDR3 region has the DNA TGTGCCAGCAGTCCGGGCAGGGGGCGGACCGGGGAGCTGTTTTTT.